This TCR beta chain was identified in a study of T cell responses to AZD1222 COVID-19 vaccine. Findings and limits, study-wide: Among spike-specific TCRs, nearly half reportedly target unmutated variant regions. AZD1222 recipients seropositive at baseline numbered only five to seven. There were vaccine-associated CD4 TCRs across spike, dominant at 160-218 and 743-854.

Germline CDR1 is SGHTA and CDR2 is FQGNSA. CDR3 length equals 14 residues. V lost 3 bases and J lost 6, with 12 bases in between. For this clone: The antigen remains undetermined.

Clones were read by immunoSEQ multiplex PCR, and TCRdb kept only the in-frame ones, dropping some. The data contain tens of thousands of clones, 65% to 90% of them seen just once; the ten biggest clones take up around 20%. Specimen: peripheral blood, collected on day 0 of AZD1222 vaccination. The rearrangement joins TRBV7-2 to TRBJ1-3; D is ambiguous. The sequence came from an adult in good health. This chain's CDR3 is CASSFGQVENTIYF. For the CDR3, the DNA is TGTGCCAGCAGCTTCGGGCAGGTAGAAAACACCATATATTTT.